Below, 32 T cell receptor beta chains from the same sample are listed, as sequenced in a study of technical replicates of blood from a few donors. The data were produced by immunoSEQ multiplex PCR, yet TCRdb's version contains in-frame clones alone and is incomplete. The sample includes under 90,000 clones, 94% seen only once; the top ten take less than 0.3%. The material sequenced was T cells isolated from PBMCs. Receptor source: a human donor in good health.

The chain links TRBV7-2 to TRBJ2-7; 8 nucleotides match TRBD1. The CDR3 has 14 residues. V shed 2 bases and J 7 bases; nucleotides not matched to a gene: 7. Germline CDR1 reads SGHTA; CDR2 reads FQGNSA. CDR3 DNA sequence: TGTGCCAGCAGCTTATATGTGACAGGGGTAGAGCAGTACTTC. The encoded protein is CASSLYVTGVEQYF.

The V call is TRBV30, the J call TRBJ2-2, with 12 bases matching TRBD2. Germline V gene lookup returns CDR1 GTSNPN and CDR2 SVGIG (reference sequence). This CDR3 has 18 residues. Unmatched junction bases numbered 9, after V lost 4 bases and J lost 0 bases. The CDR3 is CAWIELAGGPANTGELFF. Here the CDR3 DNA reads TGTGCCTGGATAGAACTAGCGGGGGGCCCCGCGAACACCGGGGAGCTGTTTTTT.

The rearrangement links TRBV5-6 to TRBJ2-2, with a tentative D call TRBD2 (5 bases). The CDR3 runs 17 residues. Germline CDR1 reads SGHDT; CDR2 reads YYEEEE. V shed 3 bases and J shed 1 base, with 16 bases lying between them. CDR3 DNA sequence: TGTGCCAGCAGCTACCCACTGCCCGAGGGGAACACCGGGGAGCTGTTTTTT. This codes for CASSYPLPEGNTGELFF.

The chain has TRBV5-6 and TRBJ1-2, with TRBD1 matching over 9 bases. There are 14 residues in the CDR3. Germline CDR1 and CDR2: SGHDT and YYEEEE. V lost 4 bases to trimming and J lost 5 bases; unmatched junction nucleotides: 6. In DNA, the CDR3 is TGTGCCAGCAGCAACGGACAGGGGATTTATGGCTACACCTTC. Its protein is CASSNGQGIYGYTF.

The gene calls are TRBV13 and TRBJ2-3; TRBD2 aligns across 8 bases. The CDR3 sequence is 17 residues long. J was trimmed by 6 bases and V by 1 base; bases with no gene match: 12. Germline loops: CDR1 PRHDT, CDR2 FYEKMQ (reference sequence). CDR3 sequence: CASSLVLRGERRDTQYF. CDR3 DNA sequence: TGTGCCAGCAGCTTAGTTCTGCGGGGGGAGAGGAGGGATACGCAGTATTTT.

CDR3 sequence (DNA): TGTGCCAGCACTGGCTTTGACAGGGGAGAGACCCAGTACTTC. Its protein is CASTGFDRGETQYF. The chain has TRBV25-1 and TRBJ2-5; 8 positions match TRBD1. V shed 7 bases, J shed 4 bases, and the junction held 8 bases outside the gene matches. This CDR3 comprises 14 residues. Per germline, CDR1 MGHDK and CDR2 SYGVNS.

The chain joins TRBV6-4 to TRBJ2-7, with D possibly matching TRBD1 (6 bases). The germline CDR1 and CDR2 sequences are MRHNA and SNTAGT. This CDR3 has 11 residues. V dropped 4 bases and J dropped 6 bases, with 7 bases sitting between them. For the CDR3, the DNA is TGTGCCAGCAGTGGAGGGGGCGAGCAGTACTTC. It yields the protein CASSGGGEQYF.

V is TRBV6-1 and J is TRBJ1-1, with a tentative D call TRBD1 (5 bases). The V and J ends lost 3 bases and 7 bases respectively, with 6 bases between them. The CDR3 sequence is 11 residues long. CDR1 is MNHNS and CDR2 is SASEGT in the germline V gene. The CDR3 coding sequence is TGTGCCAGCAGTGAGACAGATGAAGCTTTCTTT. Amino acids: CASSETDEAFF.

Here the CDR3 reads CAWSGSLAGGVEQFF. CDR3 nucleotides: TGTGCCTGGAGTGGTTCTCTAGCGGGGGGGGTTGAGCAGTTCTTC. The chain employs TRBV30 and TRBJ2-1, with 12 bases lining up with TRBD2. Germline V gives CDR1 GTSNPN, CDR2 SVGIG (reference sequence). The CDR3 runs 15 residues. The V segment lost 1 base and the J segment 9 bases; nucleotides outside the gene matches: 7.

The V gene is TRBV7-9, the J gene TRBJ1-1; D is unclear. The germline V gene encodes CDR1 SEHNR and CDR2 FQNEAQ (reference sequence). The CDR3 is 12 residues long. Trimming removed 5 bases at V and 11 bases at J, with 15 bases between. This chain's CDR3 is CASSHEGFLAFF. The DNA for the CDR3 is TGTGCCAGCAGCCACGAGGGTTTTCTGGCTTTCTTT.

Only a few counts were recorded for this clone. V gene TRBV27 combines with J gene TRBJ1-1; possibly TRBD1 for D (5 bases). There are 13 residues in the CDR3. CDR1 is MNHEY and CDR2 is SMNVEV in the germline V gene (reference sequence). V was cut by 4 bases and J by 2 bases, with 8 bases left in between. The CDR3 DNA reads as TGTGCCAGCAGTTACAGGCCTAACACTGAAGCTTTCTTT. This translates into CASSYRPNTEAFF.

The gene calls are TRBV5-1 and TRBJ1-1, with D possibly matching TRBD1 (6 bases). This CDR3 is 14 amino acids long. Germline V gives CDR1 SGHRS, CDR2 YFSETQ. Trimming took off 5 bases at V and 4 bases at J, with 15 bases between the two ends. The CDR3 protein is CASSAGGSFTEAFF. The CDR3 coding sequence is TGCGCCAGCAGTGCGGGGGGCAGTTTCACTGAAGCTTTCTTT.

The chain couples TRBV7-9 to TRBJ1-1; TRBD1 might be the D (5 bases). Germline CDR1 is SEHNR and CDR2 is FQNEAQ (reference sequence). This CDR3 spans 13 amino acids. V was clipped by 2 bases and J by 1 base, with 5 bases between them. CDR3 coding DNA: TGTGCCAGCAGCTTAAGGGGGAACACTGAAGCTTTCTTT. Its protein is CASSLRGNTEAFF.

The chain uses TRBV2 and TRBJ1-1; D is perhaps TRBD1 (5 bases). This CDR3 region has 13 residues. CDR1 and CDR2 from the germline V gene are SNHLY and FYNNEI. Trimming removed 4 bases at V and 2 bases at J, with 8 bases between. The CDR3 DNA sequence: TGTGCCAGCAGTGTGACAGACAACACTGAAGCTTTCTTT. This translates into CASSVTDNTEAFF.

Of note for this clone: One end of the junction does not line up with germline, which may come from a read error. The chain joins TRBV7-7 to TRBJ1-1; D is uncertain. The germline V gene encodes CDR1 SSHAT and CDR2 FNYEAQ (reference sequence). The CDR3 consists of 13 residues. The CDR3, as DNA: TGTGCTAGCAGCTTATCGTTCGACACTGAAGCTTTCTTT. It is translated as CASSLSFDTEAFF.

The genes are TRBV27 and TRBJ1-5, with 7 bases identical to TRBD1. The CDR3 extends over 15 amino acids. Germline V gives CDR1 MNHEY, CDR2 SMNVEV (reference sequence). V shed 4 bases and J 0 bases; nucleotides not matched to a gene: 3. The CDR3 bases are TGTGCCAGCAGTTCCCGGACAGGTAGCAATCAGCCCCAGCATTTT. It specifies CASSSRTGSNQPQHF.

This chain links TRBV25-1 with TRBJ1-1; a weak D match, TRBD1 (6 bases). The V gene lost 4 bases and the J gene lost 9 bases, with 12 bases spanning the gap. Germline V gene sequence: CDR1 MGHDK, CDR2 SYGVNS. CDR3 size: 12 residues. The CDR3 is CASSGDGGKAFF. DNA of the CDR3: TGTGCCAGCAGTGGGGATGGGGGCAAAGCTTTCTTT.

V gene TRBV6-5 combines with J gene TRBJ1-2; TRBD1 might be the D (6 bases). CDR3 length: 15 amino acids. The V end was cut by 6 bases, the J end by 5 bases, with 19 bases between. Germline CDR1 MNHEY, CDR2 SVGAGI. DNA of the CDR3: TGTGCCAGCAGACTCTCCCCGACAGGACCTTATGGCTACACCTTC. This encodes CASRLSPTGPYGYTF.

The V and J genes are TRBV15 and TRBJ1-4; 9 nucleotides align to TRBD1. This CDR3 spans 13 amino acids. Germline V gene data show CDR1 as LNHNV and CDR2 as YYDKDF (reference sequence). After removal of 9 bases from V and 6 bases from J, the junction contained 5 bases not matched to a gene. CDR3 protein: CATQQGADEKLFF. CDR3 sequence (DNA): TGTGCCACTCAACAGGGGGCGGATGAAAAACTGTTTTTT. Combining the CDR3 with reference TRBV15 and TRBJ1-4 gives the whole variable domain DAMVIQNPRYQVTQFGKPVTLSCSQTLNHNVMYWYQQKSSQAPKLLFHYYDKDFNNEADTPDNFQSRRPNTSFCFLDIRSPGLGDTAMYLCATQQGADEKLFFGSGTQLSVL.

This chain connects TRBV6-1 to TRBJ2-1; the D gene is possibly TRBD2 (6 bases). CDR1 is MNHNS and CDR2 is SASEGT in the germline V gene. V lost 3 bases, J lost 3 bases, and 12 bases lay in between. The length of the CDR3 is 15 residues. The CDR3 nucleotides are TGTGCCAGCAGTGAGGGACTCATGAACTACAATGAGCAGTTCTTC. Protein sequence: CASSEGLMNYNEQFF.

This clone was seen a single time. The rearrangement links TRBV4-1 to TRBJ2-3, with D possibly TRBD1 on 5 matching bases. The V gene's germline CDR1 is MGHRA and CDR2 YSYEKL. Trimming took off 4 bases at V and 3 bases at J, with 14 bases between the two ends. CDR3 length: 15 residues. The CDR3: CASSPQRQGTDTQYF. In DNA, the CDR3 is TGCGCCAGCAGCCCCCAAAGGCAGGGAACAGATACGCAGTATTTT.

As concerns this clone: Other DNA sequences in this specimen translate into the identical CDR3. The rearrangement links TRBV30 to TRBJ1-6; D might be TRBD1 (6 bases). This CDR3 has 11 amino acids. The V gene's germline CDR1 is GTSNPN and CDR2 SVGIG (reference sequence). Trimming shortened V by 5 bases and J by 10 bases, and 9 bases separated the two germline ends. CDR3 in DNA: TGTGCCTGGGGCAGGGGCTCACCCCTCCACTTT. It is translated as CAWGRGSPLHF.

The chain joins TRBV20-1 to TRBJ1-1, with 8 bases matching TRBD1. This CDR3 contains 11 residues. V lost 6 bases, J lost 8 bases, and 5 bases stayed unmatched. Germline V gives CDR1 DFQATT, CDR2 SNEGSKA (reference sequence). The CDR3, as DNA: TGCAGTGCGGTGCAGGGGGCGGAAGCTTTCTTT. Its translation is CSAVQGAEAFF.

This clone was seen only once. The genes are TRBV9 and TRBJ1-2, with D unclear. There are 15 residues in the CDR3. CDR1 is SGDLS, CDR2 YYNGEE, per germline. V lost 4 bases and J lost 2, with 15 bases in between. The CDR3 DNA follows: TGTGCCAGCAGCCCGCACCTTACAGAGAACTATGGCTACACCTTC. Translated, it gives CASSPHLTENYGYTF.

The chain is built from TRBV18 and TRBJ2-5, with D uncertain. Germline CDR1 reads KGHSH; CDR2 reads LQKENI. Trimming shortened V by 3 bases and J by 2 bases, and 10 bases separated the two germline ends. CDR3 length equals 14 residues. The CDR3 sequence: CASSPPSVQETQYF. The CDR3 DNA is TGTGCCAGCTCACCGCCATCGGTTCAAGAGACCCAGTACTTC.

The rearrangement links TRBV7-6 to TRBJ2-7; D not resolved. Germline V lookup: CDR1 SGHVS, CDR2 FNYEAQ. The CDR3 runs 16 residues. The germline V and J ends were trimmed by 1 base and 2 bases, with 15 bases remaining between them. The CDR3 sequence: CASSLDFNAPPYEQYF. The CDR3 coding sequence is TGTGCCAGCAGCTTAGATTTCAACGCGCCGCCCTACGAGCAGTACTTC.

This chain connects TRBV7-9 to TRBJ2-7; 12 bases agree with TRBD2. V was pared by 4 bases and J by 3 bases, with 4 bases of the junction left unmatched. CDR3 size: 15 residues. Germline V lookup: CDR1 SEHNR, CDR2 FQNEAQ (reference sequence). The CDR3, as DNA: TGTGCCAGCAGCTCCCGACTAGCGGGAGACTACGAGCAGTACTTC. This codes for CASSSRLAGDYEQYF.

The chain's CDR3 is CASSLSGDVKQFF. CDR3 sequence (DNA): TGTGCCAGCAGTTTATCGGGGGACGTTAAGCAGTTCTTC. The chain carries TRBV28 and TRBJ2-1; D is perhaps TRBD2 (6 bases). The germline V gene has CDR1 MDHEN and CDR2 SYDVKM. Trimming took off 1 base at V and 11 bases at J, with 12 bases between the two ends. The CDR3 is made up of 13 amino acids. Full variable domain (rest looked up from reference TRBV28 and TRBJ2-1): DVKVTQSSRYLVKRTGEKVFLECVQDMDHENMFWYRQDPGLGLRLIYFSYDVKMKEKGDIPEGYSVSREKKERFSLILESASTNQTSMYLCASSLSGDVKQFFGPGTRLTVL.

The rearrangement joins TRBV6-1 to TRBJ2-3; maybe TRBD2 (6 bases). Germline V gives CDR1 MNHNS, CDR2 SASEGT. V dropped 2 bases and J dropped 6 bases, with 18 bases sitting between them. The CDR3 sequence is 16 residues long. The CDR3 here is CASSETIPEEGDTQYF. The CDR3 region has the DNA TGTGCCAGCAGTGAAACCATACCGGAGGAGGGGGATACGCAGTATTTT.

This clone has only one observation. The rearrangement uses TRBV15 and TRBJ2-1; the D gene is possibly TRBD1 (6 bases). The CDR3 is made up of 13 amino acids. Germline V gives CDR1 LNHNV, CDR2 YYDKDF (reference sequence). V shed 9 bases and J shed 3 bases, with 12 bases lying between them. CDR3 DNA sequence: TGTGCCACGACGAAAGGGGGCTACAATGAGCAGTTCTTC. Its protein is CATTKGGYNEQFF.

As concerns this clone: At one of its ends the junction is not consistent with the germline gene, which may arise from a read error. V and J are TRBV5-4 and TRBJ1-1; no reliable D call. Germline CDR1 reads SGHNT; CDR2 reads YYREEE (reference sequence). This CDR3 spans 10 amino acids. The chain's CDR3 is CASSYSVLNF. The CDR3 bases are TGTGCCAGCAGCTACTCGGTGCTCAATTTT.

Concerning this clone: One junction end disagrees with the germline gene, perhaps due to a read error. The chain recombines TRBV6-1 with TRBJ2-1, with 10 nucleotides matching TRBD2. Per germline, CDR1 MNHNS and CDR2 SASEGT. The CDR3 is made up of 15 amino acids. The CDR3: CASREAGGPYNEQFF. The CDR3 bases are TGTGCCAGCAGGGAAGCGGGGGGGCCTTACAATGAGCAGTTCTTC.